This TCR beta chain originates from a study of CD8 T cells in Susac syndrome. Study-wide findings and caveats: It was acknowledged in the study that its TCR sequencing and HLA analysis involved a relatively small number of individuals.

Random-hexamer reverse transcription was applied to about 0.45 to 1 ug RNA. Amplification of TCR beta CDR3 used immunoSEQ multiplex PCR across 54 Vbeta and 13 Jbeta. MiXCR, applied by TCRdb to the immunoSEQ multiplex PCR reads, yields one record per CDR3 protein. The data show about 400,000 distinct CDR3 sequences, approximately 89% seen once. TCR beta sequences were obtained from blood CD8+ and CD4+ T cells. Isolation of CD8+ and CD4+ T cells was performed negatively, whereas enrichment of TEMRA cells was done by FACS. The CDR3 loop spans 13 amino acids. Germline V gene sequence: CDR1 SQVTM, CDR2 ANQGSEA. V dropped 4 bases and J dropped 2 bases, with 12 bases sitting between them. Worth noting for this clonotype: Its antigen is as yet unknown.

The sample consisted of CD8+ T cells from PBMCs. The sequence derives from a human donor with multiple sclerosis. The genes are TRBV29-1 and TRBJ2-7; no reliable D call. This CDR3 reads CSVAEPETYEQYF. The CDR3 nucleotides read TGCAGCGTTGCAGAACCGGAAACCTACGAGCAGTACTTC.